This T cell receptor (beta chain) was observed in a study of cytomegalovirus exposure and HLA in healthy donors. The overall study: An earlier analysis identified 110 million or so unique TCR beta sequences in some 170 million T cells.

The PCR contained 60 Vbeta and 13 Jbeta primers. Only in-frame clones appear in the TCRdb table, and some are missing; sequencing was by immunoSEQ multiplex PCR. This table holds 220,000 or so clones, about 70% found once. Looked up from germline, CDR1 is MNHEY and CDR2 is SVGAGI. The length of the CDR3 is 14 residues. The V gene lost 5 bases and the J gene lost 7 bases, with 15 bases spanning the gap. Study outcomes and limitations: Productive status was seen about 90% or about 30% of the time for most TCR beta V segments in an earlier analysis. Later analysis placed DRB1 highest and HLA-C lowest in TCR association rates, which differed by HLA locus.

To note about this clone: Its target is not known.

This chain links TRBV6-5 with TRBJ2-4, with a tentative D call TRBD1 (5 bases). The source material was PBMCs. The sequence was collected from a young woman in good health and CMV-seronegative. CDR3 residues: CASSPDRQRNIQYF. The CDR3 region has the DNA TGTGCCAGCAGTCCGGACCGACAGAGGAACATTCAGTACTTC.